This entry lists 20 T cell receptor beta chains sequenced from one sample in a study of T-cell reconstitution after alpha-beta-depleted transplantation in children. Using unique molecular identifiers, the investigators prepared the TCRbeta library. TCRdb used MiXCR to reprocess the PCR reads, holding one entry per CDR3 protein. Here the sample spans around 680,000 distinct CDR3 sequences, approximately 17% being singletons. Sequencing used PBMCs from the stem cell graft donor, obtained from the stem cell graft. These TCRs come from a human donor who donated a stem cell graft to a child with acute myeloid leukemia.

The table lists this clonotype with many counts. J is TRBJ1-1 and V is TRBV20-1; D is uncertain. The CDR3 extends over 16 amino acids. The germline CDR1 and CDR2 sequences are DFQATT and SNEGSKA (reference sequence). The ends were cut back, 1 base at V and 1 base at J, with 16 bases in the middle. CDR3 in DNA: TGCAGTGCTAGAGTACCTCGGGGAGGATGGAACACTGAAGCTTTCTTT. Its translation: CSARVPRGGWNTEAFF.

This clonotype was recorded at least ten times. V is TRBV20-1 and J is TRBJ2-7, with 8 bases fitting TRBD2. The CDR3 runs 14 residues. Germline V gene data show CDR1 as DFQATT and CDR2 as SNEGSKA (reference sequence). Trimming cost V 3 bases and J 2 bases; bases outside gene matches: 6. This CDR3 is CSARLRGGTYEQYF. The CDR3, as DNA: TGCAGTGCTAGGTTACGGGGGGGAACCTACGAGCAGTACTTC.

This clonotype was seen more than once but under ten times. V is TRBV12-3 or TRBV12-4 and J is TRBJ1-4, with D perhaps matching TRBD1 (6 bases). The CDR3 totals 15 residues. Deletions cut 5 bases from V and 3 bases from J, with 13 bases between. DNA of the CDR3: TGTGCCAGCAGTCCGCAGGGGTTGGCTAATGAAAAACTGTTTTTT. Protein sequence: CASSPQGLANEKLFF.

This clonotype has a count of ten or more. J is TRBJ1-1 and V is TRBV7-9; D may be TRBD1 (5 bases). The V gene's germline CDR1 is SEHNR and CDR2 FQNEAQ (reference sequence). CDR3 size: 12 residues. The V and J ends lost 5 bases and 4 bases respectively, with 8 bases between them. The DNA for the CDR3 is TGTGCCAGCAGCGATACAGGCACTGAAGCTTTCTTT. Protein product: CASSDTGTEAFF.

V usage is TRBV7-2 and J usage is TRBJ1-2; TRBD1 is a possible D gene (5 bases). V lost 5 bases and J lost 6, with 13 bases in between. CDR3 length equals 13 residues. CDR1 and CDR2 (germline): SGHTA, FQGNSA. This CDR3 reads CASSPLRQNGYTF. In DNA, the CDR3 is TGTGCCAGCAGCCCCCTTCGACAGAATGGCTACACCTTC.

V usage is TRBV20-1 and J usage is TRBJ2-3; the D gene is possibly TRBD2 (7 bases). The V end lost 6 bases, the J end lost 5 bases, and 21 bases lay between the germline ends. Germline V CDR1 and CDR2: DFQATT, SNEGSKA (reference sequence). The CDR3 contains 15 residues. CDR3 sequence reads: CSAPGGPKFIDTQYF. The DNA of the CDR3 is TGCAGTGCACCCGGGGGGCCGAAATTTATAGATACGCAGTATTTT.

This clonotype has more than one count but fewer than ten. V is TRBV24-1 and J is TRBJ2-1; TRBD1 aligns across 7 bases. The CDR3 totals 16 residues. Germline V gene lookup returns CDR1 KGHDR and CDR2 SFDVKD. Trimming removed 9 bases from V and 3 bases from J; junction bases left unmatched: 13. For the CDR3, the DNA is TGTGCCACCTCTGATTCCAGGGGGACAGACTACAATGAGCAGTTCTTC. Translating gives CATSDSRGTDYNEQFF.

CDR3 protein: CSGGRGRDYGYTF. CDR3 nucleotides: TGCAGTGGGGGCCGGGGCCGGGACTATGGCTACACCTTC. The genes are TRBV20-1 and TRBJ1-2, with D perhaps matching TRBD1 (5 bases). Trimming stripped 7 bases from V and 3 bases from J, with 15 bases between. Germline CDR1 reads DFQATT; CDR2 reads SNEGSKA (reference sequence). The CDR3 has 13 amino acids.

Note on this clonotype: A read error may explain this, as a much larger clone is one base away. The chain uses TRBV14 and TRBJ2-4; 8 bases fit TRBD1. V lost 4 bases, J lost 4 bases, and 3 bases stayed unmatched. The CDR3 is 14 amino acids. The germline gives CDR1 SGHDN, CDR2 FVKESK. The DNA of the CDR3 is TGTGCCAGCAGCCGCCGGGACAGGAAAAACATTCAGTACTTC. This codes for CASSRRDRKNIQYF.

The rearrangement uses TRBV5-1 and TRBJ1-1, with 9 bases aligning to TRBD1. J was trimmed by 3 bases and V by 4 bases; bases with no gene match: 4. Looked up from germline, CDR1 is SGHRS and CDR2 is YFSETQ. The CDR3 has 14 residues. CDR3 in DNA: TGCGCCAGCAGCCCGGACAGGGGACACACTGAAGCTTTCTTT. Its translation: CASSPDRGHTEAFF.

The J gene is TRBJ2-3, the V gene TRBV20-1, with a weak D call TRBD2 (7 bases). Germline V gives CDR1 DFQATT, CDR2 SNEGSKA (reference sequence). V was shortened by 5 bases and J by 2 bases, with 26 bases between the two germline ends. The CDR3 loop spans 18 amino acids. DNA for the CDR3: TGCAGTGCTCACCCTCGGTTTGGGGGGGGCTCCTACACAGATACGCAGTATTTT. Translation gives CSAHPRFGGGSYTDTQYF.

This clonotype came up many times. V is TRBV7-3 and J is TRBJ2-2, with TRBD1 as a possible D gene (6 bases). The CDR3 totals 13 residues. V lost 9 bases to trimming and J lost 1 base, with 9 bases between them. Germline assignment: CDR1 SGHTA and CDR2 FQGTGA. CDR3 in DNA: TGTGCCAGTTCGACAGGGAACACCGGGGAGCTGTTTTTT. Encoded protein: CASSTGNTGELFF.

This clonotype was seen a handful of times. The J gene is TRBJ2-5, the V gene TRBV29-1; 9 nucleotides line up with TRBD1. In germline, CDR1 is SQVTM, CDR2 ANQGSEA. The CDR3 has 14 residues. V was clipped by 5 bases and J by 4 bases; unmatched bases: 8. CDR3 sequence (DNA): TGCAGCGTTCTTGGACAGGGGACGGGAGAGACCCAGTACTTC. This codes for CSVLGQGTGETQYF.

In this sample, this clonotype turned up a few times. The chain has TRBV6-1 and TRBJ2-5, with TRBD2 as a possible D gene (5 bases). Trimming cost V 6 bases and J 4 bases, with 18 bases left between them. This CDR3 contains 15 residues. The V gene's germline CDR1 is MNHNS and CDR2 SASEGT. CDR3 sequence (DNA): TGTGCCAGCAGCAAGGAGGACCTGAATACAGAGACCCAGTACTTC. Protein sequence: CASSKEDLNTETQYF.

This clonotype has only a few counts. The chain recombines TRBV7-2 with TRBJ1-1, with 9 bases lining up with TRBD1. The trim removed 4 bases at V and 0 bases at J, leaving 9 bases unmatched. Germline loops: CDR1 SGHTA, CDR2 FQGNSA. This CDR3 spans 17 amino acids. The CDR3 reads CASSYRRNRGLNTEAFF. In DNA form, the CDR3 reads TGTGCCAGCAGCTATAGGAGAAACAGGGGGCTGAACACTGAAGCTTTCTTT.

This clonotype was observed many times. This rearrangement joins TRBV7-2 to TRBJ2-7; D remains ambiguous. V lost 7 bases, J lost 2 bases, and 15 bases lay in between. The CDR3 covers 14 residues. Germline lookup yields CDR1 SGHTA and CDR2 FQGNSA. In nucleotides, the CDR3 is TGTGCCAGCACCAAAGACCGCAATCCCTACGAGCAGTACTTC. Translating gives CASTKDRNPYEQYF.

A word on this clonotype: This may be a read error: a much more frequent sequence differs by one nucleotide. The chain uses TRBV10-1 and TRBJ2-1, with D unclear. CDR3 length: 15 amino acids. Trimming took off 2 bases at V and 8 bases at J, with 16 bases between the two ends. CDR1 and CDR2 from the germline V gene are WNHNN and SYGVQD (reference sequence). Written as DNA, the CDR3 is TGCGCCAGCAGTGAGCCCAACGGGTCGAACCATGAGCAGTTCTTC. Its translation is CASSEPNGSNHEQFF.

The table lists this clonotype with many counts. The CDR3, as DNA: TGTGCCACCAGCAGATCTCTCCGGGCGGGGAAGGTCTATACGCAGTATTTT. Protein sequence: CATSRSLRAGKVYTQYF. This sequence joins TRBV15 and TRBJ2-3; perhaps TRBD2 as D (6 bases). V lost 2 bases and J lost 7, with 22 bases in between. Germline CDR1 LNHNV, CDR2 YYDKDF (reference sequence). The CDR3 totals 17 residues.

This chain connects TRBV4-2 to TRBJ2-1; the D is unclear. There are 15 residues in the CDR3. The germline V and J ends were trimmed by 0 bases and 2 bases, with 8 bases remaining between them. From germline, CDR1 is LGHNA and CDR2 YNFKEQ. CDR3 residues: CASSQDPDPYNEQFF. The CDR3 DNA reads TGTGCCAGCAGCCAAGATCCGGACCCCTACAATGAGCAGTTCTTC.

This clonotype was detected many times. This CDR3 reads CSASSSGGPSTDTQYF. CDR3 nucleotide sequence: TGCAGTGCTAGCTCCAGCGGGGGACCTAGCACAGATACGCAGTATTTT. The rearrangement links TRBV20-1 to TRBJ2-3, with TRBD2 matching over 8 bases. The germline V gene has CDR1 DFQATT and CDR2 SNEGSKA (reference sequence). V lost 3 bases, J lost 0 bases, and 8 bases stayed unmatched. CDR3 length: 16 residues.